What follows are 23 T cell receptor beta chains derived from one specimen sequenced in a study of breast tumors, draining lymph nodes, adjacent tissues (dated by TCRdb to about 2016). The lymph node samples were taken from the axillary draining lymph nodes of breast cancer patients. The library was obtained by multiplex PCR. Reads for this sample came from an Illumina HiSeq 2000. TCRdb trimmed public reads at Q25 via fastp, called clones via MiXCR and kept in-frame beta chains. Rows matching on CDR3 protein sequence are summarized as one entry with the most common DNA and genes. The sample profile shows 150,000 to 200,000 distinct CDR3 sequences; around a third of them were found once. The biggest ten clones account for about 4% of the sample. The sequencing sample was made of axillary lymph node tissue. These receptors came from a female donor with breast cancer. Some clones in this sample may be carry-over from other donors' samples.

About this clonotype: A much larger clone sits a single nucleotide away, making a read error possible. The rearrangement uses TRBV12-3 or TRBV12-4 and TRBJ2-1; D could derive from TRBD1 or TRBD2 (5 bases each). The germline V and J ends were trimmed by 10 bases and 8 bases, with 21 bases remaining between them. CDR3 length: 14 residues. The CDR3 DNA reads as TGTGCCACCACGGGACGGCTTTTATCCGATGAGCAGTTCTTC. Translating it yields CATTGRLLSDEQFF.

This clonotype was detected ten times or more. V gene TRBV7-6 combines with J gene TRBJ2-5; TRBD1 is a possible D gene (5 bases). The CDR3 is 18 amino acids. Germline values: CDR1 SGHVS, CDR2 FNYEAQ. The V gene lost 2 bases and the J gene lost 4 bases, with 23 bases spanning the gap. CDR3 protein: CASSLFGGRQGPGETQYF. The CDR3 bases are TGTGCCAGCAGCTTATTTGGTGGCAGGCAGGGCCCCGGAGAGACCCAGTACTTC.

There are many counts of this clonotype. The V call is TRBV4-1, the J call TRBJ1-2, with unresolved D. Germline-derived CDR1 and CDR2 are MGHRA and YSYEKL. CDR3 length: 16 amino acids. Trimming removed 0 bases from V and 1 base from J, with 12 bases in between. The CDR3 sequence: CASSQDLWKDNYGYTF. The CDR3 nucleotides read TGCGCCAGCAGCCAAGATCTGTGGAAGGATAACTATGGCTACACCTTC.

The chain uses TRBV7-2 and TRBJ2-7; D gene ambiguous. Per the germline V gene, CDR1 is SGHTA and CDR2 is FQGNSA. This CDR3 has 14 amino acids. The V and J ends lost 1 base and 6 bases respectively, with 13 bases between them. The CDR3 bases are TGTGCCAGCAGCTTAGGGGTACCTCCCCCCGAGCAGTACTTC. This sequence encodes CASSLGVPPPEQYF.

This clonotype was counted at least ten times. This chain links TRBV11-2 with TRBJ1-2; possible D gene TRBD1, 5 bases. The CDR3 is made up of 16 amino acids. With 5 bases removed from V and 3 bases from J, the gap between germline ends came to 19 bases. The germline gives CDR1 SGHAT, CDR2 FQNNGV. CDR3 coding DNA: TGTGCCAGCAGCCCAACAGGATACAGAGAAGACTATGGCTACACCTTC. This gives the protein CASSPTGYREDYGYTF.

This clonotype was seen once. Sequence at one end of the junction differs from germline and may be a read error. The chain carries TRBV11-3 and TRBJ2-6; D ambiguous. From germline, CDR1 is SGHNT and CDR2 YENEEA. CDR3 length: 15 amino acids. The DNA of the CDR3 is TGTGCCAGCAGCTTGGGCAACTCTGCGGCCGACGTCCTGACTTTC. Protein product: CASSLGNSAADVLTF. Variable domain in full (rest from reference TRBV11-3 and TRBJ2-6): EAGVVQSPRYKIIEKKQPVAFWCNPISGHNTLYWYLQNLGQGPELLIRYENEEAVDDSQLPKDRFSAERLKGVDSTLKIQPAELGDSAVYLCASSLGNSAADVLTFGAGSRLTVL.

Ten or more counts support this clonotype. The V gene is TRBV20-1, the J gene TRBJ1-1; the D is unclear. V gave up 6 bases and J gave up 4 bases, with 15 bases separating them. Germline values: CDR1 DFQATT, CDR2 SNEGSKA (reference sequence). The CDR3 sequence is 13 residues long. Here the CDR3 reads CSATLWLGTEAFF. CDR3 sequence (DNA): TGCAGTGCCACCCTTTGGTTGGGCACTGAAGCTTTCTTT.

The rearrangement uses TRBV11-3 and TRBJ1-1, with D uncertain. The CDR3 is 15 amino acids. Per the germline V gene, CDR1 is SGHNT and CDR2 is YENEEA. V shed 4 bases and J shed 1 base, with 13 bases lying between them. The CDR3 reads CASSSVYVGNTEAFF. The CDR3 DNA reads TGTGCCAGCAGCTCCGTCTATGTTGGGAACACTGAAGCTTTCTTT.

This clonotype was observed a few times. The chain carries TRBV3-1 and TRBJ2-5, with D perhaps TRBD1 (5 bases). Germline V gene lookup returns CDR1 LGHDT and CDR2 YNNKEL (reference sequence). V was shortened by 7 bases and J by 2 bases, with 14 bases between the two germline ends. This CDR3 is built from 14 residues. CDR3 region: CASTHGHLQETQYF. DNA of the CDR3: TGTGCCAGCACCCATGGACACCTACAAGAGACCCAGTACTTC.

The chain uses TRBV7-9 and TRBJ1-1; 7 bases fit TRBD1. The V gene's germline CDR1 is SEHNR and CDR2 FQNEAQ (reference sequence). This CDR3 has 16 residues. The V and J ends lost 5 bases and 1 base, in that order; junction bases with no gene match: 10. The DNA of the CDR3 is TGTGCCAGCAGCGACCTCAACAGGGGAAGGAACACTGAAGCTTTCTTT. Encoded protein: CASSDLNRGRNTEAFF. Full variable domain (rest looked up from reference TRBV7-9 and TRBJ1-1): DTGVSQNPRHKITKRGQNVTFRCDPISEHNRLYWYRQTLGQGPEFLTYFQNEAQLEKSRLLSDRFSAERPKGSFSTLEIQRTEQGDSAMYLCASSDLNRGRNTEAFFGQGTRLTVV.

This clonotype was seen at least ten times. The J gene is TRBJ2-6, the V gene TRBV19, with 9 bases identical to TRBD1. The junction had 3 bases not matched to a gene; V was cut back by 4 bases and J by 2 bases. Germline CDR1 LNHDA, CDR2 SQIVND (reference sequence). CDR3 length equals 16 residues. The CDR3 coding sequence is TGTGCCAGTAGTAAAGGGGACAGGGCTGGGGCCAACGTCCTGACTTTC. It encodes CASSKGDRAGANVLTF.

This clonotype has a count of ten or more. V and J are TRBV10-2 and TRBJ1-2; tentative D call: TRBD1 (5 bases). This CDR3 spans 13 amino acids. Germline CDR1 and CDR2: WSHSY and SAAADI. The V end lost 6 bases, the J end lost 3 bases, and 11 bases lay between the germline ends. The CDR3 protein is CASSQGDHYGYTF. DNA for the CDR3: TGCGCCAGCAGCCAGGGAGATCACTATGGCTACACCTTC.

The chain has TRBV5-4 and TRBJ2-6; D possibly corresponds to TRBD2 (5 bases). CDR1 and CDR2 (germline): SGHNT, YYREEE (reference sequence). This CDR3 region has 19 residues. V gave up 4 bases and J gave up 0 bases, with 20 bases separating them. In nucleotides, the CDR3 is TGTGCCAGCAGCGGTTCGAGGTTGGGTAGCGCCTCTGGGGCCAACGTCCTGACTTTC. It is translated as CASSGSRLGSASGANVLTF.

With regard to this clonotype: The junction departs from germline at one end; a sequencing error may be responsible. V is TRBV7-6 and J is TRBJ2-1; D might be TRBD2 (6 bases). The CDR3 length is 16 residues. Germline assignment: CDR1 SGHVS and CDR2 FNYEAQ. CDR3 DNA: TGTGCCAGCAGCGTAGCCTTGGGAGGACTCTACAATGAGCAGTTCTTC. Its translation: CASSVALGGLYNEQFF.

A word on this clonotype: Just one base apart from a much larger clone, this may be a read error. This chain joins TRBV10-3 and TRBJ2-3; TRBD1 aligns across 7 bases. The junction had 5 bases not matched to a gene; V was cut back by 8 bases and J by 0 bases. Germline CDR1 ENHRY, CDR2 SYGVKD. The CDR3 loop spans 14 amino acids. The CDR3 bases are TGTGCCATCGGAGACAGGGATAGCACAGATACGCAGTATTTT. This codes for CAIGDRDSTDTQYF.

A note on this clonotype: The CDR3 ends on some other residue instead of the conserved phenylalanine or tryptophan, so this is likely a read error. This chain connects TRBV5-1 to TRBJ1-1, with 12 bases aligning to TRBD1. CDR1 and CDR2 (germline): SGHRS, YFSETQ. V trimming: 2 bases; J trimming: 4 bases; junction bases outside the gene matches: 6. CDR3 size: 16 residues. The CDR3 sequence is CASSLTGTGGITEAFL. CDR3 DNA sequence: TGCGCCAGCAGCTTAACCGGGACAGGGGGCATCACTGAAGCTTTCTTA.

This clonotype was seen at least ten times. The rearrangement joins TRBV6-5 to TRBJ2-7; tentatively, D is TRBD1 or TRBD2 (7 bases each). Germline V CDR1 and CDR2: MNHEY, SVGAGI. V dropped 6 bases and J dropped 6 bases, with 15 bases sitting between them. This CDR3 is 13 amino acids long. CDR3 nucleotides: TGTGCCAGCAGCCTCGTCAGGGGGGGCGAGCAGTACTTC. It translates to CASSLVRGGEQYF.

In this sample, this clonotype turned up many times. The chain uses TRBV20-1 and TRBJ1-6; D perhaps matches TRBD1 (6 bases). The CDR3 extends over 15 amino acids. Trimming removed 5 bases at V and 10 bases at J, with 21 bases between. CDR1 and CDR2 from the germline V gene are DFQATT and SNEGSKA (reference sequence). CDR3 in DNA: TGCAGTGCTTCTAACACAGGGACTTTAGGCTCACCCCTCCACTTT. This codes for CSASNTGTLGSPLHF.

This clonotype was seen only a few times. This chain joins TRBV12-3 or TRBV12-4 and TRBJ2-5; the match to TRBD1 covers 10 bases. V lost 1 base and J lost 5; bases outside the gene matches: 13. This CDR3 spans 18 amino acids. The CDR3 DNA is TGTGCCAGCAGTTTAGATAATAGGTGGGACAGGGGAAAGGAGACCCAGTACTTC. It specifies CASSLDNRWDRGKETQYF.

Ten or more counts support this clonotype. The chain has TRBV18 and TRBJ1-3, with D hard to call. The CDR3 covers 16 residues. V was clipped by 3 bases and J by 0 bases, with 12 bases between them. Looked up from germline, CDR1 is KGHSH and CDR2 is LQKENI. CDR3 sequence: CASSPFFGSSGNTIYF. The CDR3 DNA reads TGTGCCAGCTCACCCTTCTTCGGGAGCTCTGGAAACACCATATATTTT.

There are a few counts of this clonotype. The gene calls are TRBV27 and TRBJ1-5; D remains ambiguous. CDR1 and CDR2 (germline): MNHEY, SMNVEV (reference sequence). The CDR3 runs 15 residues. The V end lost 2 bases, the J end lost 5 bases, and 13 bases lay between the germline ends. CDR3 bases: TGTGCCAGCAGTTTACGGATTTTTGGGGATCAGCCCCAGCATTTT. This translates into CASSLRIFGDQPQHF.

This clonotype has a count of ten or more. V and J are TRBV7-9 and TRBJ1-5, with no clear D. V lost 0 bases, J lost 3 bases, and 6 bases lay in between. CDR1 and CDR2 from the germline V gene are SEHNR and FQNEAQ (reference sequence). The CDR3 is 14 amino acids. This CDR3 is CASSLAVDNQPQHF. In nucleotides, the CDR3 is TGTGCCAGCAGCTTAGCCGTAGACAATCAGCCCCAGCATTTT.

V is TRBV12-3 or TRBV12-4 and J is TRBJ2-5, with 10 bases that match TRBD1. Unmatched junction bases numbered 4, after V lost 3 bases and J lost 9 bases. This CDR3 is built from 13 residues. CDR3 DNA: TGTGCCAGCAGTTTCGGGACAGGGGAAGCCCAGTACTTC. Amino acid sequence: CASSFGTGEAQYF.